This T cell receptor beta chain was captured by sequencing in a study of OX40 agonist ivuxolimab in advanced cancers. On the study more broadly: An anti-OX40 (CD134) antibody with agonistic activity, ivuxolimab, was administered to patients. Hepatocellular carcinoma, melanoma, renal cell or head and neck cancer affected the dose-escalation patients. A history of anti-PD-1, anti-PD-L1 or anti-CTLA-4 therapy was acceptable, and approximately 39% had some.

Profiling relied on immunoSEQ multiplex PCR, and the TCRdb table lists in-frame clones only, not all of them. Among approximately 11,000 clones listed, 75% to 90% were seen once. V lost 3 bases, J lost 1 base, and 8 bases stayed unmatched. Germline lookup yields CDR1 MGHRA and CDR2 YSYEKL. The CDR3 length is 16 residues. Comment on this clone: Its antigen remains unidentified.

Study-level results: Among the least clonally expanded were partial responders at 0.1-3.0 mg/kg.

The gene calls are TRBV4-1 and TRBJ1-1, with TRBD1 matching 7 bases. Sequences were derived from CD4+ or CD8+ T cells sorted from blood, sampled in a trial of the OX40 agonist ivuxolimab. The TCR sequence derives from an adult with an advanced solid tumor such as melanoma, head and neck, liver or kidney cancer. In nucleotides, the CDR3 is TGCGCCAGCAGCCAGTATACAGGGGCCCCGAACACTGAAGCTTTCTTT. Encoded protein: CASSQYTGAPNTEAFF.